This TCR beta chain is drawn from a study of T cells in localized non-small cell lung cancer. Assay used: immunoSEQ multiplex PCR; TCRdb lists only in-frame clones, some missing. Among about 34,000 clones listed, under 95% were seen once. This CDR3 is built from 13 residues. Germline CDR1 SGHTA, CDR2 FQGNSA. Trimming pared 1 base from V and 4 bases from J, leaving 7 bases between. Sequenced material: peripheral blood, taken before any cancer treatment. The V gene is TRBV7-2, the J gene TRBJ2-5; D gene unclear. The TCR sequence derives from a woman aged 40-69 years with stage I lung adenocarcinoma. This chain's CDR3 is CASSLGAIETQYF. Written as DNA, the CDR3 is TGTGCCAGCAGCTTAGGAGCTATAGAGACCCAGTACTTC.